The 10 T cell receptor beta chains given below trace back to one sample, sequenced in a study of shared clonotypes between healthy human individuals. TCRdb's table, derived via immunoSEQ multiplex PCR, lists solely in-frame clones and lacks some. The sample has about 1.9 million clones, about 93% seen once. CD45RO-negative cells were positively selected for CCR7, leaving out terminally differentiated effector memory CD45RA+ cells. The sequenced sample was naive CD8+ T cells from PBMCs. The receptors were sampled from a man younger than 30 in good health. Some clones in this sample may be carry-over from other donors' samples.

V is TRBV27 and J is TRBJ1-2; TRBD1 matches at 8 bases. The germline V gene encodes CDR1 MNHEY and CDR2 SMNVEV (reference sequence). The CDR3 totals 15 residues. V shed 6 bases, J shed 8 bases, and the junction held 14 bases outside the gene matches. CDR3 coding DNA: TGTGCCAGCAGCCCGACCGGGAAACAGGGGGGCGGCTACACCTTC. Encoded protein: CASSPTGKQGGGYTF.

The chain employs TRBV7-2 and TRBJ1-2, with D possibly TRBD1 on 5 matching bases. The CDR3 consists of 15 residues. CDR1 is SGHTA, CDR2 FQGNSA, per germline. Trimming took off 5 bases at V and 3 bases at J, with 16 bases between the two ends. The DNA of the CDR3 is TGTGCCAGCAGCCCGTCCTCGGGGGTCGACTATGGCTACACCTTC. Protein sequence: CASSPSSGVDYGYTF.

The CDR3 sequence is CASSPRQGARNEQFF. CDR3 sequence (DNA): TGTGCCAGCAGCCCACGGCAGGGGGCGCGAAATGAGCAGTTCTTC. The chain recombines TRBV11-3 with TRBJ2-1; TRBD1 aligns across 8 bases. Trimming at V came to 5 bases and at J to 7 bases, leaving 10 bases not matched to a gene. The CDR3 covers 15 residues. Germline V gene data show CDR1 as SGHNT and CDR2 as YENEEA.

This chain uses TRBV30 with TRBJ1-1; TRBD1 is a possible D gene (5 bases). Per the germline V gene, CDR1 is GTSNPN and CDR2 is SVGIG (reference sequence). V dropped 5 bases and J dropped 5 bases, with 9 bases sitting between them. The CDR3 has 11 residues. CDR3 DNA: TGTGCCTGGTGGGGGGGGACTGAAGCTTTCTTT. Residues: CAWWGGTEAFF.

The chain employs TRBV4-1 and TRBJ2-5; D is undetermined. The CDR3 spans 14 residues. CDR1 is MGHRA, CDR2 YSYEKL, per germline. The V gene lost 1 base and the J gene lost 3 bases, with 9 bases spanning the gap. The CDR3 nucleotides read TGCGCCAGCAGCCAAGCCCTGAACGAAGAGACCCAGTACTTC. Its protein product is CASSQALNEETQYF.

V and J are TRBV30 and TRBJ2-6; D gene uncertain. Germline CDR1 is GTSNPN and CDR2 is SVGIG (reference sequence). Trimming shortened V by 3 bases and J by 0 bases, and 15 bases separated the two germline ends. CDR3 size: 17 residues. CDR3 amino acids: CAWSSGFPSSGANVLTF. CDR3 in DNA: TGTGCCTGGAGCTCTGGTTTCCCCAGCTCTGGGGCCAACGTCCTGACTTTC.

V is TRBV29-1 and J is TRBJ2-3; tentative D call: TRBD1 (6 bases). The germline V gene has CDR1 SQVTM and CDR2 ANQGSEA. The CDR3 is 14 residues long. Trimming removed 5 bases from V and 4 bases from J, with 16 bases in between. CDR3 residues: CSVTYREGADTQYF. The CDR3 region has the DNA TGCAGCGTTACGTACAGGGAAGGAGCAGATACGCAGTATTTT.

CDR3 DNA sequence: TGTGCCATCAGTGAGTCGGGACTTGCCCGTAGCAATCAGCCCCAGCATTTT. Protein sequence: CAISESGLARSNQPQHF. The chain uses TRBV10-3 and TRBJ1-5; D might be TRBD1 (5 bases). V lost 0 bases and J 0 bases, leaving 12 bases between the germline ends. The CDR3 has 17 amino acids. In germline, CDR1 is ENHRY, CDR2 SYGVKD.

CDR3 sequence: CASSIGTLSGETQYF. CDR3 DNA: TGTGCCAGTAGTATAGGCACTCTGAGCGGTGAGACCCAGTACTTC. The chain combines TRBV19 with TRBJ2-5; tentative D call: TRBD2 (5 bases). This CDR3 spans 15 amino acids. V lost 1 base to trimming and J lost 5 bases, with 14 bases between them. Germline V gives CDR1 LNHDA, CDR2 SQIVND (reference sequence).

The rearrangement links TRBV29-1 to TRBJ1-1, with D perhaps matching TRBD1 (5 bases). There are 13 residues in the CDR3. The germline CDR1 and CDR2 sequences are SQVTM and ANQGSEA. Trimming left V 6 bases short and J 1 base short, with 12 bases between. CDR3 amino acids: CSVPGRKNTEAFF. The CDR3 region has the DNA TGCAGCGTGCCGGGACGGAAGAACACTGAAGCTTTCTTT.